The present T cell receptor beta chain was sequenced within a study of graft-versus-host responses after intestinal transplantation. Findings of the study overall: In recipient marrow, GvH clones were found, and some appeared first in ileum or blood.

The CDR3 length is 14 residues. J was trimmed by 5 bases and V by 4 bases; bases with no gene match: 4. Germline CDR1 reads SEHNR; CDR2 reads FQNEAQ (reference sequence). TCRdb's table, derived via immunoSEQ multiplex PCR, lists solely in-frame clones and lacks some. The sample comprises fewer than 130,000 clones, just over 90% of which are singletons, and roughly 0.5% rests with the top ten. Note on this clone: The antigen remains unidentified. The same CDR3 is also encoded by other DNA sequences in this sample.

The starting material was unstimulated CD8+ T cells sorted from spleen or lymph node cells, obtained before intestinal transplant. The sequence came from a human donor who received an intestinal transplant. This chain joins TRBV7-9 and TRBJ2-7, with 11 bases aligning to TRBD1. The CDR3 DNA reads as TGTGCCAGCAGCTGGGGACAGGGGGTAAACGAGCAGTACTTC. This codes for CASSWGQGVNEQYF.